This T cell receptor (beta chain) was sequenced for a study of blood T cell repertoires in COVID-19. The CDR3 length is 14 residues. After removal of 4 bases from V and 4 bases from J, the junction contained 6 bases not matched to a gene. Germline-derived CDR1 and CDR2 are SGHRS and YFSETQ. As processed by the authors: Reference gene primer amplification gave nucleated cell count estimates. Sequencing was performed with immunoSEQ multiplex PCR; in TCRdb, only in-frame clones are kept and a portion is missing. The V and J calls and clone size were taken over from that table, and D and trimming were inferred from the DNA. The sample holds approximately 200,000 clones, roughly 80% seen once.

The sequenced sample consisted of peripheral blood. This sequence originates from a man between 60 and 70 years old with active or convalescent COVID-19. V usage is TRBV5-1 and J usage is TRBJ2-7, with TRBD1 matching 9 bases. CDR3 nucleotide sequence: TGCGCCAGCAGCATGGACAGGGGTCTTTACGAGCAGTACTTC. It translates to CASSMDRGLYEQYF.